One T cell receptor (beta chain) is described in this entry. Its target is unknown. The test was conducted at deep level. Measured with immunoSEQ multiplex PCR; TCRdb has only the in-frame clones, and not every one. The table shows approximately 1.4 million clones, with roughly 98% occurring only once. The record originates from a study of shared clonotypes between healthy human individuals. Overall study findings and caveats: Few donors restricted represented genetic and exposure-history diversity. In this cohort, only blood was sampled, and tissue repertoires likely differ. It was anticipated that sequencing depth would influence how many clonotypes donors shared.

The sequencing input was naive CD4+ T cells sorted from blood. Stated subset: CD45RA+ positively selected. The receptor's source is a man aged 25-45 years in good health.

The CDR3 protein is CASSSAGTGNEKLFF. DNA for the CDR3: TGTGCCAGTAGTTCAGCCGGGACAGGAAATGAAAAACTGTTTTTT. This chain connects TRBV19 to TRBJ1-4; 8 nucleotides align to TRBD1. Germline loops: CDR1 LNHDA, CDR2 SQIVND (reference sequence). V shed 5 bases, J shed 5 bases, and the junction held 7 bases outside the gene matches. The length of the CDR3 is 15 residues.